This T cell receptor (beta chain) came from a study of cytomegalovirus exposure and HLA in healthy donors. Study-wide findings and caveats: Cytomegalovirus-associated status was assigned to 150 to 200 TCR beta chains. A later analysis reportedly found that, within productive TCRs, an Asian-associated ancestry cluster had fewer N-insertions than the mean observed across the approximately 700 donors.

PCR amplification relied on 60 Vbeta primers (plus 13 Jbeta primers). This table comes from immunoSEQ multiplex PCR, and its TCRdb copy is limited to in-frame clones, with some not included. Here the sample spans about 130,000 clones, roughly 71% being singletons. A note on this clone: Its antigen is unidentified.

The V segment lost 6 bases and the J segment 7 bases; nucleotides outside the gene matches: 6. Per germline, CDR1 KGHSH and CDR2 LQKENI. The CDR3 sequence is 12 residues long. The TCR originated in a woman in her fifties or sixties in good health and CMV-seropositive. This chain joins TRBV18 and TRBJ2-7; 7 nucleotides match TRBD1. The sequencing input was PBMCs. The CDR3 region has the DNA TGTGCCAGCTCCGAACCACAGGGGGAGCAGTACTTC. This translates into CASSEPQGEQYF.